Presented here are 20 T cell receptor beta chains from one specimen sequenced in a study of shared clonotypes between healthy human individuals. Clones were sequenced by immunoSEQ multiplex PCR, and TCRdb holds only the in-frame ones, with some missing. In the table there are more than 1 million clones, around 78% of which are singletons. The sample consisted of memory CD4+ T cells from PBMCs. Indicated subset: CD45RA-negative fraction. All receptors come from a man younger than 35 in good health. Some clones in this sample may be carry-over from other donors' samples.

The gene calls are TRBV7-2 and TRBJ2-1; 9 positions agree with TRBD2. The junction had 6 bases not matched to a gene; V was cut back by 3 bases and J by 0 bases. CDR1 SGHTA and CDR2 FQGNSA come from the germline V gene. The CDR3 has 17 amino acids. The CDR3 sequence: CASSLGYSGGSYNEQFF. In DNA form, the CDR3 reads TGTGCCAGCAGCTTGGGATATAGCGGGGGCTCCTACAATGAGCAGTTCTTC.

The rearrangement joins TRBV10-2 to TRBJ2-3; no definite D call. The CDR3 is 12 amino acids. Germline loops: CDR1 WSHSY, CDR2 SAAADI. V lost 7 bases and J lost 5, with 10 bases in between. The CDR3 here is CASMFGKDTQYF. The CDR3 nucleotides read TGCGCCAGCATGTTTGGGAAAGATACGCAGTATTTT.

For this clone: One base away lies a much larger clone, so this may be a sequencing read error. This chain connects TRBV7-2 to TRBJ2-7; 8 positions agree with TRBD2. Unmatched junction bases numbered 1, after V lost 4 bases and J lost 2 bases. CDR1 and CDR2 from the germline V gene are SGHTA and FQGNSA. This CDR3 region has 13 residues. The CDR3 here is CASSWGLAYEQYF. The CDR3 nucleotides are TGTGCCAGCAGCTGGGGACTAGCCTACGAGCAGTACTTC.

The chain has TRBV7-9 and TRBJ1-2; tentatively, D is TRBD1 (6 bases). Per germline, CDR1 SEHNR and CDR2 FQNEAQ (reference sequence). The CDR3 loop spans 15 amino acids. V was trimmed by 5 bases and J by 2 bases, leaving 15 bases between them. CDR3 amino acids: CASSRRQESNYGYTF. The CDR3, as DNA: TGTGCCAGCAGCCGGCGACAGGAGTCGAACTATGGCTACACCTTC.

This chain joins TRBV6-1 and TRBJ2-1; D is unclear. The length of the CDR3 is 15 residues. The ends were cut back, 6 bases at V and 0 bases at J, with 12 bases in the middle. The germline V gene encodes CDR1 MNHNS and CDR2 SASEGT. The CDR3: CASRLQDFSYNEQFF. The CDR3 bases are TGTGCCAGCAGACTCCAGGATTTCTCCTACAATGAGCAGTTCTTC.

CDR3 amino acids: CASSSGRVGSTDTQYF. CDR3 nucleotide sequence: TGTGCCAGCAGCTCGGGCCGGGTGGGCAGCACAGATACGCAGTATTTT. This rearrangement joins TRBV11-3 to TRBJ2-3; D is ambiguous. V was cut by 4 bases and J by 0 bases, with 14 bases left in between. The CDR3 loop spans 16 amino acids. Germline V gene sequence: CDR1 SGHNT, CDR2 YENEEA. Looking up the rest from reference TRBV11-3 and TRBJ2-3 gives the full variable domain: EAGVVQSPRYKIIEKKQPVAFWCNPISGHNTLYWYLQNLGQGPELLIRYENEEAVDDSQLPKDRFSAERLKGVDSTLKIQPAELGDSAVYLCASSSGRVGSTDTQYFGPGTRLTVL.

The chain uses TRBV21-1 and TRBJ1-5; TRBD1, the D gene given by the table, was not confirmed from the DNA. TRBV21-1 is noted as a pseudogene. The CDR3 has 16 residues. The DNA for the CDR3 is TGTGCCAGCAGCAATGACCCAGGGGACACCAATCAGCCCCAGCATTTT. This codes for CASSNDPGDTNQPQHF.

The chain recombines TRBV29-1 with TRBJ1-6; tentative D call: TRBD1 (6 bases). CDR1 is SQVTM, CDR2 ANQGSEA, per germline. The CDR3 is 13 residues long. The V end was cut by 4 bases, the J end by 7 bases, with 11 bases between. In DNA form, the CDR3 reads TGCAGCGTTGGGACAGAAAGAAATTCACCCCTCCACTTT. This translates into CSVGTERNSPLHF.

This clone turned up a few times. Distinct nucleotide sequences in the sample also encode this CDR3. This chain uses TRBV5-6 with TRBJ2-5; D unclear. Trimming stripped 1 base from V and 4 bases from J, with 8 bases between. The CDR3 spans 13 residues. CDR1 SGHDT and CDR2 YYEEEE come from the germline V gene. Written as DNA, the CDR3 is TGTGCCAGCAGCTTGACGGGCGGAGAGACCCAGTACTTC. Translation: CASSLTGGETQYF.

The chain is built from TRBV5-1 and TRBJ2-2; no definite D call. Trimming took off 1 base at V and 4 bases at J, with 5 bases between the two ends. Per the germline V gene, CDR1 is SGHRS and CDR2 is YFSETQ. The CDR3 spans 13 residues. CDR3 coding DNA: TGCGCCAGCAGCTTGTCGGTCACCGGGGAGCTGTTTTTT. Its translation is CASSLSVTGELFF.

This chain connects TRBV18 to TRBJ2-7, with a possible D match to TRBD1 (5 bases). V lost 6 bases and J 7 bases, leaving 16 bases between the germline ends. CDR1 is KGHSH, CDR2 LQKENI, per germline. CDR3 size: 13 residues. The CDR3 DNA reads TGTGCCAGCTCCCTCAGGGCTACCCCAGAGCAGTACTTC. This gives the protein CASSLRATPEQYF.

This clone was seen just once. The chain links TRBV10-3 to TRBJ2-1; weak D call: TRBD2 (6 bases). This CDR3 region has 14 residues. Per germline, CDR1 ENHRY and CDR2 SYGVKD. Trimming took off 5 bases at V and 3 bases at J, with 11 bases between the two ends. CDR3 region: CAISTGTFYNEQFF. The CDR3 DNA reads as TGTGCCATCAGTACCGGGACTTTCTACAATGAGCAGTTCTTC.

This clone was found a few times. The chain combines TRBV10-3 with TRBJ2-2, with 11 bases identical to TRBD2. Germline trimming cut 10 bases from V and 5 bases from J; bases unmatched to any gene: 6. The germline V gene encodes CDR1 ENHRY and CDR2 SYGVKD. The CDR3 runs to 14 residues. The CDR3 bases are TGTGCCACTTTAGCGGGAGGGCCTACCGGGGAGCTGTTTTTT. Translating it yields CATLAGGPTGELFF.

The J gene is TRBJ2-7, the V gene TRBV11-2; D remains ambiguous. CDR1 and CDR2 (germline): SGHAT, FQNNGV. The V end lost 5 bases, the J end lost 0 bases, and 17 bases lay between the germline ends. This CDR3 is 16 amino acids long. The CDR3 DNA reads TGTGCCAGCAGCCAATTTTCGCGAGGAAGCTCCTACGAGCAGTACTTC. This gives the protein CASSQFSRGSSYEQYF. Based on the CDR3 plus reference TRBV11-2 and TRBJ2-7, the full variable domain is EAGVAQSPRYKIIEKRQSVAFWCNPISGHATLYWYQQILGQGPKLLIQFQNNGVVDDSQLPKDRFSAERLKGVDSTLKIQPAKLEDSAVYLCASSQFSRGSSYEQYFGPGTRLTVT.

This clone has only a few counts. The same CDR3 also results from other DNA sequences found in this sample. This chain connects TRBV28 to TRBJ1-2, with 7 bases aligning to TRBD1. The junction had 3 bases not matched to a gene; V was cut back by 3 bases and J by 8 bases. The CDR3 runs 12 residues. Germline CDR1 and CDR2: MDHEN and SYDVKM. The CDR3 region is CASSLRGRGYTF. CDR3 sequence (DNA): TGTGCCAGCAGTTTGAGGGGGCGGGGCTACACCTTC.

The CDR3: CASSMGQGEETQYF. CDR3 nucleotides: TGCGCCAGCAGCATGGGACAGGGGGAAGAGACCCAGTACTTC. This chain uses TRBV5-1 with TRBJ2-5, with 11 bases aligning to TRBD1. Germline values: CDR1 SGHRS, CDR2 YFSETQ. V trimming: 4 bases; J trimming: 3 bases; junction bases outside the gene matches: 2. The length of the CDR3 is 14 residues.

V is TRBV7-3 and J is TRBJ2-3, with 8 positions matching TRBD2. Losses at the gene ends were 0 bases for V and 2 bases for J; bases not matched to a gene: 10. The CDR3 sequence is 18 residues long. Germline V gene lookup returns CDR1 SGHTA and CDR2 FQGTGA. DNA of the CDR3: TGTGCCAGCAGCTTAACGTCAACGGGACTAGGGACCACAGATACGCAGTATTTT. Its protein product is CASSLTSTGLGTTDTQYF.

CDR3 residues: CASSHDRVGNTIYF. The CDR3 coding sequence is TGTGCCAGCAGCCACGACAGGGTGGGAAACACCATATATTTT. The gene calls are TRBV7-9 and TRBJ1-3, with 7 bases matching TRBD1. V gave up 5 bases and J gave up 4 bases; unmatched junction bases: 5. There are 14 residues in the CDR3. Germline loops: CDR1 SEHNR, CDR2 FQNEAQ (reference sequence). Filled out from reference TRBV7-9 and TRBJ1-3, the complete variable domain reads DTGVSQNPRHKITKRGQNVTFRCDPISEHNRLYWYRQTLGQGPEFLTYFQNEAQLEKSRLLSDRFSAERPKGSFSTLEIQRTEQGDSAMYLCASSHDRVGNTIYFGEGSWLTVV.

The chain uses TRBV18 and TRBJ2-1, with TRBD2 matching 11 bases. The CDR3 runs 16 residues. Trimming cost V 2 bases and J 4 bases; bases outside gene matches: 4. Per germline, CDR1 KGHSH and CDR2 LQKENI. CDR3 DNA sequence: TGTGCCAGCTCACCAAGCACTAGCGGGAGATACAATGAGCAGTTCTTC. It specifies CASSPSTSGRYNEQFF. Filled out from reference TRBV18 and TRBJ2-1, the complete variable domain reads NAGVMQNPRHLVRRRGQEARLRCSPMKGHSHVYWYRQLPEEGLKFMVYLQKENIIDESGMPKERFSAEFPKEGPSILRIQQVVRGDSAAYFCASSPSTSGRYNEQFFGPGTRLTVL.

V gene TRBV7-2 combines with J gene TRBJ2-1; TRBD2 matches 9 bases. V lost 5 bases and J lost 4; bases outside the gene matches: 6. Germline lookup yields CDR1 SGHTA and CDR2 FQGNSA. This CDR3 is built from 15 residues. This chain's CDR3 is CASSILAGGYNEQFF. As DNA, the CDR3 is TGTGCCAGCAGCATACTAGCGGGTGGATACAATGAGCAGTTCTTC.